What follows are 25 T cell receptor beta chains derived from one specimen sequenced in a study of T-cell memory formation after mild COVID-19. A single record per CDR3 protein comes from TCRdb applying MiXCR to the 5' RACE reads. The repertoire includes approximately 400,000 distinct CDR3 sequences, roughly a quarter of them detected once, and around 9% sits in the top ten. Sequenced input: PBMCs or a T cell subset sorted from them (not recorded which). These receptors were collected from an adult woman who had mild COVID-19 (a few samples of this study predate the infection). Cell type and time point are not known.

This CDR3 reads CASSLVYSRTAFF. As DNA, the CDR3 is TGTGCCAGCAGCTTAGTTTACTCTAGGACGGCTTTCTTT. J is TRBJ1-1 and V is TRBV7-2; D gene uncertain. The V and J ends lost 1 base and 11 bases respectively, with 14 bases between them. The CDR3 extends over 13 amino acids. Germline V gene lookup returns CDR1 SGHTA and CDR2 FQGNSA. Full variable domain (remainder filled in from reference TRBV7-2 and TRBJ1-1): GAGVSQSPSNKVTEKGKDVELRCDPISGHTALYWYRQSLGQGLEFLIYFQGNSAPDKSGLPSDRFSAERTGGSVSTLTIQRTQQEDSAVYLCASSLVYSRTAFFGQGTRLTVV.

The sample holds a few counts of this clonotype. The rearrangement joins TRBV28 to TRBJ2-2; 7 nucleotides line up with TRBD2. The CDR3 covers 16 residues. With V trimmed by 5 bases and J by 3 bases, 9 bases remained unmatched. The V gene's germline CDR1 is MDHEN and CDR2 SYDVKM. The DNA for the CDR3 is TGTGCCAGCAGTCCCTGGCGGGAGATTTACACCGGGGAGCTGTTTTTT. It translates to CASSPWREIYTGELFF.

This rearrangement joins TRBV5-1 to TRBJ2-3, with D perhaps TRBD1 (5 bases). The ends were cut back, 0 bases at V and 6 bases at J, with 8 bases in the middle. The V gene's germline CDR1 is SGHRS and CDR2 YFSETQ. This CDR3 has 13 amino acids. This CDR3 is CASSLEKGDTQYF. The CDR3 nucleotides read TGCGCCAGCAGCTTGGAGAAGGGGGATACGCAGTATTTT.

This clonotype was observed many times. The chain combines TRBV7-8 with TRBJ2-1; D remains unclear. The V gene's germline CDR1 is SGHVS and CDR2 FQNEAQ. V was shortened by 1 base and J by 10 bases, with 8 bases between the two germline ends. The CDR3 extends over 12 amino acids. CDR3 in DNA: TGTGCCAGCAGCTTAGTGGGCGGAGAGCAGTTCTTC. It specifies CASSLVGGEQFF.

This clonotype was seen a few times. The chain joins TRBV20-1 to TRBJ2-7; tentatively, D is TRBD1 (6 bases). With 8 bases removed from V and 5 bases from J, the gap between germline ends came to 16 bases. The CDR3 totals 12 residues. From germline, CDR1 is DFQATT and CDR2 SNEGSKA (reference sequence). In DNA form, the CDR3 reads TGCAGTCACCGGGCAGGGGTCCACGAGCAGTACTTC. The encoded protein is CSHRAGVHEQYF.

This clonotype turned up a few times. A read error may produce the germline difference seen at one junction end. The chain combines TRBV12-3 or TRBV12-4 with TRBJ1-5; a weak D match, TRBD1 (6 bases). This CDR3 is 13 amino acids long. CDR3 loop: CASSPGDWDGITF. The CDR3 bases are TGTGCCAGCAGTCCAGGGGATTGGGACGGGATAACTTTT.

The chain employs TRBV18 and TRBJ2-7, with 8 bases identical to TRBD1. V shed 6 bases and J 2 bases; nucleotides not matched to a gene: 9. This CDR3 has 15 amino acids. Germline-derived CDR1 and CDR2 are KGHSH and LQKENI. CDR3 in amino acids: CASSQPGQATYEQYF. The CDR3 DNA sequence: TGTGCCAGCTCCCAACCGGGACAGGCGACCTACGAGCAGTACTTC.

The chain couples TRBV6-6 to TRBJ2-7; D remains unclear. Germline values: CDR1 MNHNY, CDR2 SVGAGI (reference sequence). The CDR3 is 12 amino acids. Trimming took off 2 bases at V and 4 bases at J, with 6 bases between the two ends. The CDR3: CASSYKGYEQYF. The CDR3 DNA follows: TGTGCCAGCAGTTACAAAGGGTACGAGCAGTACTTC.

The chain joins TRBV20-1 to TRBJ2-1, with 8 positions matching TRBD2. After removal of 1 base from V and 8 bases from J, the junction contained 13 bases not matched to a gene. This CDR3 is 16 amino acids long. CDR1 and CDR2 from the germline V gene are DFQATT and SNEGSKA (reference sequence). The CDR3 DNA sequence: TGCAGTGCTAGAGTCAGGACTAGCTCGATCATGCATGAGCAGTTCTTC. Translation gives CSARVRTSSIMHEQFF.

In this sample, this clonotype turned up a few times. This sequence joins TRBV5-1 and TRBJ2-7, with 12 bases fitting TRBD2. The germline gives CDR1 SGHRS, CDR2 YFSETQ. The CDR3 sequence is 15 residues long. V lost 7 bases, J lost 0 bases, and 5 bases stayed unmatched. CDR3 nucleotides: TGCGCCAGCCAACTAGCGGGGGGCCTCTCCTACGAGCAGTACTTC. It yields the protein CASQLAGGLSYEQYF.

The chain's CDR3 is CASLSWEYQETQYF. The CDR3 DNA sequence: TGTGCCAGCCTCAGCTGGGAGTACCAAGAGACCCAGTACTTC. The chain has TRBV25-1 and TRBJ2-5, with a tentative D call TRBD2 (5 bases). Germline V gives CDR1 MGHDK, CDR2 SYGVNS. This CDR3 comprises 14 residues. The germline V and J ends were trimmed by 8 bases and 0 bases, with 13 bases remaining between them.

The CDR3 here is CASSSDRGASNEQFF. CDR3 in DNA: TGTGCCAGCAGTTCCGACAGGGGGGCCAGCAATGAGCAGTTCTTC. V is TRBV12-3 or TRBV12-4 and J is TRBJ2-1; 9 positions agree with TRBD1. The CDR3 runs 15 residues. V shed 4 bases, J shed 6 bases, and the junction held 7 bases outside the gene matches.

This chain uses TRBV5-1 with TRBJ1-5, with D unclear. Trimming shortened V by 0 bases and J by 2 bases, and 15 bases separated the two germline ends. CDR1 is SGHRS, CDR2 YFSETQ, per germline. The CDR3 totals 17 residues. The CDR3 DNA reads as TGCGCCAGCAGCTTGGGAGACACCGTTTCGGGCAATCAGCCCCAGCATTTT. This sequence encodes CASSLGDTVSGNQPQHF.

This clonotype was seen a handful of times. CDR3 bases: TGTGCCAGCAGCCAAGTGCAGGGGACCAACTATGGCTACACCTTC. Translated, it gives CASSQVQGTNYGYTF. The chain employs TRBV14 and TRBJ1-2; maybe TRBD1 (6 bases). Per the germline V gene, CDR1 is SGHDN and CDR2 is FVKESK. This CDR3 comprises 15 residues. V dropped 1 base and J dropped 2 bases, with 11 bases sitting between them.

This rearrangement joins TRBV7-6 to TRBJ2-5, with 8 nucleotides matching TRBD1. The CDR3 covers 13 residues. V shed 7 bases and J 5 bases; nucleotides not matched to a gene: 6. The V gene's germline CDR1 is SGHVS and CDR2 FNYEAQ. The DNA of the CDR3 is TGTGCCAGCACCAGGGGGCCGGGGGAGACCCAGTACTTC. Its protein is CASTRGPGETQYF.

The CDR3 DNA is TGCAGTGCTAGAGCTAGCGGGAGAAGTACAGATACGCAGTATTTT. It translates to CSARASGRSTDTQYF. V usage is TRBV20-1 and J usage is TRBJ2-3; 10 nucleotides line up with TRBD2. V shed 1 base, J shed 3 bases, and the junction held 4 bases outside the gene matches. CDR1 and CDR2 (germline): DFQATT, SNEGSKA (reference sequence). The CDR3 is 15 amino acids.

This clonotype was observed a few times. V usage is TRBV5-1 and J usage is TRBJ2-5; 10 bases are a match to TRBD2. The CDR3 covers 15 residues. CDR1 and CDR2 (germline): SGHRS, YFSETQ. Losses at the gene ends were 4 bases for V and 5 bases for J; bases not matched to a gene: 8. The CDR3 reads CASSLQRGGRETQYF. The CDR3 DNA is TGCGCCAGCAGCCTCCAGCGGGGGGGCAGGGAGACCCAGTACTTC.

This clonotype was picked up a small number of times. The chain links TRBV30 to TRBJ1-1; D not resolved. Between the trimmed V and J ends, which lost 3 bases and 2 bases, there was a span of 7 bases. From germline, CDR1 is GTSNPN and CDR2 SVGIG (reference sequence). The CDR3 contains 12 residues. The CDR3 nucleotides read TGTGCCTGGAGACAGTCAAACACTGAAGCTTTCTTT. This sequence encodes CAWRQSNTEAFF.

The chain links TRBV5-1 to TRBJ2-1; TRBD2 matches at 7 bases. Germline CDR1 SGHRS, CDR2 YFSETQ. Trimming cost V 2 bases and J 8 bases; bases outside gene matches: 10. CDR3 size: 15 residues. CDR3 amino acids: CASSFGGSRVDEQFF. The CDR3 DNA sequence: TGCGCCAGCAGCTTCGGCGGGAGCAGAGTCGATGAGCAGTTCTTC.

In this sample, this clonotype turned up a few times. V is TRBV4-2 and J is TRBJ2-3; D tentatively reads TRBD1 or TRBD2 (6 bases each). CDR1 is LGHNA, CDR2 YNFKEQ, per germline. Trimming left V 0 bases short and J 0 bases short, with 10 bases between. The CDR3 consists of 16 residues. CDR3 region: CASSQEGGGSTDTQYF. Here the CDR3 DNA reads TGTGCCAGCAGCCAAGAGGGGGGCGGAAGCACAGATACGCAGTATTTT.

The gene calls are TRBV6-2 or TRBV6-3 and TRBJ1-2; D is perhaps TRBD1 (5 bases). V was pared by 6 bases and J by 2 bases, with 10 bases between. Germline values: CDR1 MNHEY, CDR2 SVGEGT. This CDR3 has 13 amino acids. The CDR3 DNA follows: TGTGCCAGCAGGACAGAATCAAACTATGGCTACACCTTC. Protein: CASRTESNYGYTF.

This clonotype was counted only a few times. The chain employs TRBV10-2 and TRBJ2-3; TRBD2 might be the D (5 bases). The CDR3 spans 14 residues. Germline CDR1 reads WSHSY; CDR2 reads SAAADI. The V and J ends lost 2 bases and 0 bases respectively, with 6 bases between them. CDR3 amino acids: CASSERGSTDTQYF. Here the CDR3 DNA reads TGCGCCAGCAGTGAGAGAGGGAGCACAGATACGCAGTATTTT.

This chain joins TRBV9 and TRBJ1-1, with D possibly being TRBD1 (6 bases). Germline CDR1 reads SGDLS; CDR2 reads YYNGEE. Between the trimmed V and J ends, which lost 3 bases and 1 base, there was a span of 13 bases. The CDR3 contains 15 residues. The CDR3 nucleotides are TGTGCCAGCAGCGAATCGGGACACCCGAACACTGAAGCTTTCTTT. The encoded protein is CASSESGHPNTEAFF.

This clonotype was observed a handful of times. The rearrangement joins TRBV18 to TRBJ1-5; no firm D call. Germline lookup yields CDR1 KGHSH and CDR2 LQKENI. V dropped 2 bases and J dropped 7 bases, with 9 bases sitting between them. This CDR3 region has 13 residues. The DNA of the CDR3 is TGTGCCAGCTCACCATGGTCCGGGCAGCCCCAGCATTTT. It codes for CASSPWSGQPQHF.

The rearrangement links TRBV7-3 to TRBJ2-5; 8 nucleotides align to TRBD1. From germline, CDR1 is SGHTA and CDR2 FQGTGA. V trimming: 4 bases; J trimming: 4 bases; junction bases outside the gene matches: 8. There are 15 residues in the CDR3. As DNA, the CDR3 is TGTGCCAGCAGCTATGGACAGGGTTTCGGAGAGACCCAGTACTTC. It translates to CASSYGQGFGETQYF. The complete variable domain, with remaining parts taken from reference TRBV7-3 and TRBJ2-5, reads GAGVSQTPSNKVTEKGKYVELRCDPISGHTALYWYRQSLGQGPEFLIYFQGTGAADDSGLPNDRFFAVRPEGSVSTLKIQRTERGDSAVYLCASSYGQGFGETQYFGPGTRLLVL.